This T cell receptor (beta chain) emerged from a study of shared clonotypes between healthy human individuals. Using immunoSEQ multiplex PCR, the repertoire was profiled, and TCRdb retains in-frame clones only, with some absent. The data hold 2,500,000 or so clones, with over 85% observed a single time. A note on this clone: Its antigen is unidentified.

Points from the study as a whole: When compared with the clonotypes that were shared by all four sorted-subset donors, the non-shared clonotypes turned out to have lower generation probabilities.

The source is a young man in good health. Sample: naive CD4+ T cells sorted from blood. Subset noted: CD45RA+ positively selected.

CDR3 in amino acids: CASSAGGMGYTF. Written as DNA, the CDR3 is TGTGCCAGCAGTGCAGGGGGCATGGGCTACACCTTC. The chain couples TRBV2 to TRBJ1-2, with 8 bases lining up with TRBD1. CDR3 size: 12 residues. Germline CDR1 reads SNHLY; CDR2 reads FYNNEI. V shed 4 bases, J shed 8 bases, and the junction held 3 bases outside the gene matches. The full variable domain, rest sourced from reference TRBV2 and TRBJ1-2, is EPEVTQTPSHQVTQMGQEVILRCVPISNHLYFYWYRQILGQKVEFLVSFYNNEISEKSEIFDDQFSVERPDGSNFTLKIRSTKLEDSAMYFCASSAGGMGYTFGSGTRLTVV.